This note documents a single TCR beta chain sequence. The antigen is not known. The sample comes from a study of vaccination effects on CD4 cells after COVID-19. Across the study: All study participants received two doses of BNT162b2 or mRNA-1273 vaccine.

Prior to sequencing, the ViraFEST assay stimulated PBMC with viral peptide pools, which expanded the antigen-specific CD4+ T cells. On day 10 of culture, CD4+ T cells were separated out. The data were produced by immunoSEQ multiplex PCR, yet TCRdb's version contains in-frame clones alone and is incomplete. The table shows around 20,000 clones, with 70% occurring only once. CDR3 length: 14 amino acids. Germline V CDR1 and CDR2: SGHTS, YDEGEE. The ends were cut back, 4 bases at V and 1 base at J, with 11 bases in the middle. The source material was CD4+ T cells from PBMCs cultured with HCoV-229E spike peptides, sampled before COVID-19 vaccination. J is TRBJ1-1 and V is TRBV5-8; D possibly corresponds to TRBD1 (5 bases). The TCR was taken from a human donor who received a COVID-19 vaccine. CDR3 in DNA: TGTGCCAGCAGCAAAACGGGGGGGAACACTGAAGCTTTCTTT. Residues: CASSKTGGNTEAFF.